The rows below give T cell receptor beta chains drawn from one sample of a study. Each CDR3 protein gets one entry after TCRdb re-called the 5' RACE reads with MiXCR. The table lists 10,000 to 13,000 distinct CDR3 sequences, roughly 17% of them singletons. Specimen: Tregs sorted from a lymph node. The receptors were sampled from a female donor with breast cancer. CDR3s leave out the opening cysteine and the closing phenylalanine or tryptophan. Each record gives: D gene, J gene, V gene, CDR3 protein. The D gene is left open where the match is weak.

. | TRBJ2-5 | TRBV7-2 | ASSSQTVGKTQY
. | TRBJ1-5 | TRBV27 | ASSLRGDASNQPQH
. | TRBJ1-1 | TRBV4-1 | ASTKQDLFLRGTEAF
. | TRBJ2-7 | TRBV28 | ASSAPRGKLPEQY
TRBD2 | TRBJ2-5 | TRBV12-3/TRBV12-4 | ASSSPPAGVQETQY
. | TRBJ2-5 | TRBV5-1 | ASSFTAGSQETQY
. | TRBJ2-3 | TRBV5-1 | ASSRDQATDTQY
TRBD1 | TRBJ2-2 | TRBV6-1 | ASDRGLAGKLF
. | TRBJ2-5 | TRBV29-1 | CVARRSETQY
TRBD1 | TRBJ1-2 | TRBV6-6 | ASRQGSQQNGYT
. | TRBJ2-1 | TRBV20-1 | GARDLETSVHNEQF
. | TRBJ2-5 | TRBV4-1 | ASSQTLGETQY
. | TRBJ1-2 | TRBV29-1 | SVAHRPGAA
. | TRBJ1-1 | TRBV4-1 | ASHPPGQGRTEAF
. | TRBJ2-1 | TRBV7-8 | ASSLANSYNEQF
TRBD2 | TRBJ2-3 | TRBV6-5 | ASRKIAGDTQY
. | TRBJ1-4 | TRBV20-1 | SARSGDQEEKLF
. | TRBJ2-7 | TRBV5-1 | ASSFGDQSVGPYEQY
TRBD2 | TRBJ2-3 | TRBV7-2 | ASSEGTSGRTDTQY
TRBD2 | TRBJ2-1 | TRBV20-1 | SVPPGTSGRNEQF
TRBD1 | TRBJ2-2 | TRBV20-1 | SAEDRTATGELF
. | TRBJ2-4 | TRBV5-1 | ASSRDGNIQY
. | TRBJ1-6 | TRBV12-3/TRBV12-4 | ASSRTHSPLH
. | TRBJ1-2 | TRBV3-1 | ASSQASARGGYT
TRBD2 | TRBJ2-7 | TRBV12-3/TRBV12-4 | ASSSGLAEY
. | TRBJ2-4 | TRBV7-9 | ASSLLQGNIQY
. | TRBJ2-1 | TRBV6-1 | ASRMAWAEDEQF
TRBD1 | TRBJ1-2 | TRBV7-3 | ASSLDGTANTNGYT
TRBD2 | TRBJ2-1 | TRBV4-1 | ASSRRGPLAGVSAYNEQF
. | TRBJ2-1 | TRBV7-3 | ASSPTGREQF
. | TRBJ2-1 | TRBV29-1 | SVEDPPRNEQF